Sequencing of this T cell receptor (beta chain) was carried out in a study of radiation and T cells in renal cell carcinoma. Measured with immunoSEQ multiplex PCR; TCRdb has only the in-frame clones, and not every one. The table lists roughly 120,000 clones, about four fifths of them singletons. Deletions cut 3 bases from V and 0 bases from J, with 3 bases between. Germline V gene data show CDR1 as SEHNR and CDR2 as FQNEAQ (reference sequence). The CDR3 spans 13 residues. As for this clone: What it binds is not known.

Points from the study as a whole: No pretreatment tumor biopsies were available for baseline clonotypes.

Sample time point: baseline pretreatment blood. Treatment: 15 Gy SBRT to primary tumor, nephrectomy 4 weeks later. The sample here was blood, taken from a patient whose treatment included radiotherapy and nephrectomy. This chain links TRBV7-9 with TRBJ1-5; D gene unclear. The source of this sequence is an older woman with renal cell carcinoma. CDR3 coding DNA: TGTGCCAGCAGCTTCTTTAGCAATCAGCCCCAGCATTTT. Encoded protein: CASSFFSNQPQHF.